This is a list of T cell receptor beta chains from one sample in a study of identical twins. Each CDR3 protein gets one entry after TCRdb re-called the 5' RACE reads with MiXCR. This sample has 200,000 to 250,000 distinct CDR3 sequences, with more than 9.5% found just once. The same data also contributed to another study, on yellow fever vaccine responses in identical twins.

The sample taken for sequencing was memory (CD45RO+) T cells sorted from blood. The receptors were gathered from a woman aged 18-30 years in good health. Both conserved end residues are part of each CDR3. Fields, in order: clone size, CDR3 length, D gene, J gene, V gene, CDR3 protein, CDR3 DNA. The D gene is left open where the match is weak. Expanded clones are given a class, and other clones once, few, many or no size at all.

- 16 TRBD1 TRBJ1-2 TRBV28 CASRTKTGGGRFGYTF TGTGCCAGCAGAACCAAAACAGGGGGCGGAAGGTTTGGCTACACCTTC
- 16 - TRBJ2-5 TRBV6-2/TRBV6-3 CASSKTGTPRRETQYF TGTGCCAGCAGCAAGACCGGGACCCCCCGGCGAGAGACCCAGTACTTC
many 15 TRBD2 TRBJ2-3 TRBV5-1 CASSLTSGVTDTQYF TGCGCCAGCAGCTTGACTAGCGGGGTCACAGATACGCAGTATTTT
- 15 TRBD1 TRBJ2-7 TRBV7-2 CASKWTGTGSLEQYF TGTGCCAGCAAATGGACAGGGACGGGGTCTCTCGAGCAGTACTTC
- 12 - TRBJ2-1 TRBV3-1 CASSIAGNEQFF TGTGCCAGCAGCATAGCAGGGAATGAGCAGTTCTTC
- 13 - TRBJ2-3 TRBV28 CASSRAGTDTQYF TGTGCCAGCAGTAGGGCGGGCACAGATACGCAGTATTTT
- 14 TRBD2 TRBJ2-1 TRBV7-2 CASSPKSGGGEQFF TGTGCCAGCAGCCCAAAGTCGGGGGGTGGTGAGCAGTTCTTC
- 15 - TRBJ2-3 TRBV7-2 CASSLWARGTDTQYF TGTGCCAGCAGCCTGTGGGCCAGGGGCACAGATACGCAGTATTTT
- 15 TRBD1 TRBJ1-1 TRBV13 CASSPVAGGTTEAFF TGTGCCAGCAGCCCGGTGGCAGGGGGAACCACTGAAGCTTTCTTT
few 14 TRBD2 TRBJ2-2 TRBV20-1 CSARDPSGTGELFF TGCAGTGCTAGAGATCCTAGCGGCACCGGGGAGCTGTTTTTT
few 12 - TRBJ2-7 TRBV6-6 CASSSPIHEQYF TGTGCCAGCAGTTCCCCGATCCACGAGCAGTACTTC
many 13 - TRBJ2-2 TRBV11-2 CASSPSNTGELFF TGTGCCAGCAGCCCCTCTAACACCGGGGAGCTGTTTTTT
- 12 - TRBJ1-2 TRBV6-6 CASSDRTDGYTF TGTGCCAGCAGTGATCGGACGGATGGCTACACCTTC
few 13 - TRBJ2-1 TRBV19 CASSIFEENEQFF TGTGCCAGTAGTATTTTCGAGGAAAATGAGCAGTTCTTC
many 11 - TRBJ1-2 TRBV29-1 CSVRRRNGYTF TGCAGCGTTAGACGGAGAAATGGCTACACCTTC
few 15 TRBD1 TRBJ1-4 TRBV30 CAWTRGPRGNEKLFF TGTGCCTGGACCAGAGGCCCCAGGGGGAATGAAAAACTGTTTTTT
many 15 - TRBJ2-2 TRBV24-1 CATSDLGTNTGELFF TGTGCCACCAGTGATTTGGGCACTAACACCGGGGAGCTGTTTTTT
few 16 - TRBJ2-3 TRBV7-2 CASSLWRRGSTDTQYF TGTGCCAGCAGCTTATGGAGGCGGGGCAGCACAGATACGCAGTATTTT
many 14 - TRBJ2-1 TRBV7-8 CASRPRGTYNEQFF TGTGCCAGCCGGCCCCGGGGGACCTACAATGAGCAGTTCTTC
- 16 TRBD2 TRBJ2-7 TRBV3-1 CASSRSSGGGSYEQYF TGTGCCAGCAGCCGATCTAGCGGGGGCGGCTCCTACGAGCAGTACTTC
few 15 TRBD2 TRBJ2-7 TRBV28 CASSTQGGSSYEQYF TGTGCCAGCAGTACCCAGGGAGGGAGCTCCTACGAGCAGTACTTC
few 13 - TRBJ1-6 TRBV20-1 CSLTGPSGSPLHF TGCAGTCTAACAGGGCCATCGGGATCACCCCTCCACTTT
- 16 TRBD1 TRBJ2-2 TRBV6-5 CASSYGDRVHTGELFF TGTGCCAGCAGTTACGGGGACAGGGTGCACACCGGGGAGCTGTTTTTT
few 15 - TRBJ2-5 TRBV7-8 CASSQGRGNQETQYF TGTGCCAGCAGCCAGGGGCGGGGAAACCAAGAGACCCAGTACTTC
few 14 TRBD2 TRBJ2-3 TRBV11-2 CASSPWRGADTQYF TGTGCCAGCAGCCCCTGGCGGGGGGCGGATACGCAGTATTTT
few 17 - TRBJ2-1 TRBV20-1 CSARDLIDVSSYNEQFF TGCAGTGCTAGAGACCTAATAGACGTCAGCTCCTACAATGAGCAGTTCTTC
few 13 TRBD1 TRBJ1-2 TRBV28 CASSSTGNYGYTF TGTGCCAGCAGTTCGACAGGGAACTATGGCTACACCTTC
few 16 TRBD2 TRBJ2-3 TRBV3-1 CASSQGLARSTDTQYF TGTGCCAGCAGCCAGGGACTAGCGAGATCCACAGATACGCAGTATTTT
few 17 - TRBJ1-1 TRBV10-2 CASSPNRDTFMNTEAFF TGCGCCAGCAGCCCGAACAGGGACACGTTCATGAACACTGAAGCTTTCTTT
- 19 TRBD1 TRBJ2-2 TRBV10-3 CAITPGQGSLEGSSGELFF TGTGCCATCACCCCGGGACAGGGGTCCTTGGAAGGCTCTTCCGGGGAGCTGTTTTTT
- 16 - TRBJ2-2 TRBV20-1 CSARAGTRINTGELFF TGCAGTGCTAGGGCCGGGACAAGGATTAACACCGGGGAGCTGTTTTTT
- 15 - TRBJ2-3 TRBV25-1 CASSESGWGKDTQYF TGTGCCAGCAGTGAATCTGGATGGGGGAAAGATACGCAGTATTTT
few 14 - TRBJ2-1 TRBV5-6 CASSDFSSNDEQFF TGTGCCAGCAGCGACTTTTCTAGTAACGATGAGCAGTTCTTC
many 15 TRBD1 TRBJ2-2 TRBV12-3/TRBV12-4 CASRPAGTATGELFF TGTGCCAGCAGACCGGCAGGGACAGCTACCGGGGAGCTGTTTTTT
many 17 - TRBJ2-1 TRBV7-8 CASSLRIRAGNYNEQFF TGTGCCAGCAGCTTACGGATCAGAGCGGGCAACTACAATGAGCAGTTCTTC
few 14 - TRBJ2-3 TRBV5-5 CASTFYSNTDTQYF TGTGCCAGCACATTTTACTCCAACACAGATACGCAGTATTTT
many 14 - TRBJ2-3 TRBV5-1 CASSLIVLPDTQYF TGCGCCAGCAGCTTGATCGTACTGCCGGATACGCAGTATTTT
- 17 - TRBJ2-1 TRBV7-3 CASSATTGPQSYNEQFF TGTGCCAGCAGCGCCACGACCGGCCCCCAATCCTACAATGAGCAGTTCTTC
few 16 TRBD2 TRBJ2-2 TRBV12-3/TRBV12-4 CASSTPYSGGNGELFF TGTGCCAGCAGTACCCCCTATAGCGGGGGGAACGGGGAGCTGTTTTTT
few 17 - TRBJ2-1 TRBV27 CASSFSSTEARRNEQFF TGTGCCAGCAGTTTCTCATCCACCGAGGCACGGAGGAATGAGCAGTTCTTC
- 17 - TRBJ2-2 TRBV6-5 CASSWLGQFFSTGELFF TGTGCCAGCAGTTGGTTAGGACAGTTCTTTTCCACCGGGGAGCTGTTTTTT
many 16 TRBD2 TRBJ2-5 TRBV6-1 CASSRKSNSGRETQYF TGTGCCAGCAGTCGAAAGAGTAATAGCGGGAGAGAGACCCAGTACTTC
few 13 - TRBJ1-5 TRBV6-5 CASSYSVDQPQHF TGTGCCAGCAGTTACTCGGTAGATCAGCCCCAGCATTTT
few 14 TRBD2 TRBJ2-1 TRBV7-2 CASSRRTSVYEQFF TGTGCCAGCAGCCGACGGACTAGCGTCTATGAGCAGTTCTTC
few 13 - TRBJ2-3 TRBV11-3 CASSTLRGDTQYF TGTGCCAGCAGCACTTTGCGGGGAGATACGCAGTATTTT
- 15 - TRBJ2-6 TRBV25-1 CASSDPGAGANVLTF TGTGCCAGCAGTGATCCGGGGGCTGGGGCCAACGTCCTGACTTTC